Listed below are T cell receptor beta chains from one sample, sequenced in a study of Tregs in tolerant kidney transplant recipients. Profiling relied on immunoSEQ multiplex PCR, and the TCRdb table lists in-frame clones only, not all of them. The table records fewer than 150,000 clones, approximately 90% of them present only once. Sequencing was done on a sample of CD4+ T cells from blood. The receptors derive from a human donor in good health. Each CDR3 is given with its conserved first and last residue. D genes are given only for firm matches. Clone size is stated in some rows and not others, as once, few, many or a class when expanded.

j_gene: TRBJ1-1
abundance: .
v_gene: TRBV10-3
d_gene: TRBD1
CDR3nt: TGTGCCATCAGTGATGGTACAGGGGTGAACACTGAAGCTTTCTTT
CDR3aa: CAISDGTGVNTEAFF

j_gene: TRBJ2-2
abundance: .
v_gene: TRBV9
d_gene: TRBD2
CDR3nt: TGTGCCAGCAGCGTAACAGCGGGGGGGCCCGGAGGCGGGGAGCTGTTTTTT
CDR3aa: CASSVTAGGPGGGELFF

j_gene: TRBJ2-7
abundance: .
v_gene: TRBV6-5
d_gene: TRBD2
CDR3nt: TGTGCCAGCAGCTTTACGACTAGCGGGGCCTACGAGCAGTACTTC
CDR3aa: CASSFTTSGAYEQYF

j_gene: TRBJ1-4
abundance: .
v_gene: TRBV30
d_gene: .
CDR3nt: TGTGCCTGGAGTGTACAGGAGGGCGGGGAAAAACTGTTTTTT
CDR3aa: CAWSVQEGGEKLFF

j_gene: TRBJ2-7
abundance: .
v_gene: TRBV11-2
d_gene: .
CDR3nt: TGTGCCAGCAGCTTATCCCCATATGCTATTTCCTACGAGCAGTACTTC
CDR3aa: CASSLSPYAISYEQYF

j_gene: TRBJ1-3
abundance: .
v_gene: TRBV4-1
d_gene: .
CDR3nt: TGCGCCAGCAGCCCTTGGCCGGCCACAGCTGGAAACACCATATATTTT
CDR3aa: CASSPWPATAGNTIYF

j_gene: TRBJ2-7
abundance: .
v_gene: TRBV29-1
d_gene: TRBD1
CDR3nt: TGCAGCGTTGACGAGCAGGGGGCGGGGGAGCAGTACTTC
CDR3aa: CSVDEQGAGEQYF

j_gene: TRBJ2-7
abundance: .
v_gene: TRBV9
d_gene: .
CDR3nt: TGTGCCAGCAGCGGAACAACAGGGTTTACCGAGCAGTACTTC
CDR3aa: CASSGTTGFTEQYF

j_gene: TRBJ2-7
abundance: .
v_gene: TRBV4-1
d_gene: .
CDR3nt: TGCGCCAGCAGCCAAAGGCAGGGTAGCCCCTACGAGCAGTACTTC
CDR3aa: CASSQRQGSPYEQYF

j_gene: TRBJ2-3
abundance: .
v_gene: TRBV9
d_gene: .
CDR3nt: TGTGCCAGCAGCGTAGGGGGGAGTCGGGCAGATACGCAGTATTTT
CDR3aa: CASSVGGSRADTQYF

j_gene: TRBJ2-3
abundance: .
v_gene: TRBV11-2
d_gene: .
CDR3nt: TGTGCCAGCAGCTTAGGCACAGATACGCAGTATTTT
CDR3aa: CASSLGTDTQYF

j_gene: TRBJ1-3
abundance: .
v_gene: TRBV2
d_gene: .
CDR3nt: TGTGCCAGCAGTGGCGGTCGAAGCTCTGGAAACACCATATATTTT
CDR3aa: CASSGGRSSGNTIYF

j_gene: TRBJ2-7
abundance: .
v_gene: TRBV5-5
d_gene: .
CDR3nt: TGTGCCAGCAGCCGGAGGTACGAGCAGTACTTC
CDR3aa: CASSRRYEQYF

j_gene: TRBJ1-6
abundance: .
v_gene: TRBV6-6
d_gene: .
CDR3nt: TGTGCCAGCAGAGGGGGTCACGATTCACCCCTCCACTTT
CDR3aa: CASRGGHDSPLHF

j_gene: TRBJ1-1
abundance: once
v_gene: TRBV18
d_gene: .
CDR3nt: TGTGCCAGCTCTCTACTTAACACTGAAGCTTTCTTT
CDR3aa: CASSLLNTEAFF

j_gene: TRBJ2-3
abundance: .
v_gene: TRBV2
d_gene: .
CDR3nt: TGTGCCAGCAGCGGGCGGAGTAGAGGCACAGATACGCAGTATTTT
CDR3aa: CASSGRSRGTDTQYF

j_gene: TRBJ2-1
abundance: once
v_gene: TRBV7-7
d_gene: .
CDR3nt: TGTGCTAGCAGCCCCACGGGCGGGCCCCTCAGTGAGCAGTTCTTC
CDR3aa: CASSPTGGPLSEQFF

j_gene: TRBJ2-1
abundance: .
v_gene: TRBV11-1
d_gene: TRBD2
CDR3nt: TGTGCCAGCAGCCCGGTGACTAGCGGGATGTGGCAGTTCTTC
CDR3aa: CASSPVTSGMWQFF

j_gene: TRBJ1-1
abundance: .
v_gene: TRBV7-3
d_gene: TRBD1
CDR3nt: TGTGCCAGCAGCTTAGGGGGACAGGTAAACACTGAAGCTTTCTTT
CDR3aa: CASSLGGQVNTEAFF

j_gene: TRBJ1-4
abundance: once
v_gene: TRBV5-1
d_gene: .
CDR3nt: TGCGCCAGCAGCGCGTCAGGGGCGAGGTTGGGGGAAAAACTGTTTTTT
CDR3aa: CASSASGARLGEKLFF

j_gene: TRBJ2-3
abundance: .
v_gene: TRBV5-1
d_gene: .
CDR3nt: TGCGCCAGCAGCTTGGAGGGGGGAGTGGGCCCAGATACGCAGTATTTT
CDR3aa: CASSLEGGVGPDTQYF

j_gene: TRBJ2-7
abundance: .
v_gene: TRBV27
d_gene: TRBD2
CDR3nt: TGTGCCAGCAGCCGGCCGGGACTAGGGGCCTACGAGCAGTACTTC
CDR3aa: CASSRPGLGAYEQYF

j_gene: TRBJ1-4
abundance: .
v_gene: TRBV6-5
d_gene: .
CDR3nt: TGTGCCAGCACACCATATGGGACGGGAAATGAAAAACTGTTTTTT
CDR3aa: CASTPYGTGNEKLFF

j_gene: TRBJ1-2
abundance: .
v_gene: TRBV4-2
d_gene: .
CDR3nt: TGTGCCAGCAGCCAAGAAGGCAGGGCTAACTATGGCTACACCTTC
CDR3aa: CASSQEGRANYGYTF

j_gene: TRBJ2-1
abundance: .
v_gene: TRBV30
d_gene: TRBD1
CDR3nt: TGTGCCTGGAGGGCCCGGGACAGGGGTTACAATGAGCAGTTCTTC
CDR3aa: CAWRARDRGYNEQFF

j_gene: TRBJ1-1
abundance: .
v_gene: TRBV7-9
d_gene: .
CDR3nt: TGTGCCAGCAATTCGCAGCCGAACACTGAAGCTTTCTTT
CDR3aa: CASNSQPNTEAFF

j_gene: TRBJ1-2
abundance: .
v_gene: TRBV5-1
d_gene: .
CDR3nt: TGCGCCAGCAGCGGGTCCGAGCGTGGCTACACCTTC
CDR3aa: CASSGSERGYTF

j_gene: TRBJ1-6
abundance: .
v_gene: TRBV27
d_gene: TRBD1
CDR3nt: TGTGCCAGCAGCTTAGGCGGACAGGGGAATTCACCCCTCCACTTT
CDR3aa: CASSLGGQGNSPLHF

j_gene: TRBJ2-2
abundance: .
v_gene: TRBV18
d_gene: .
CDR3nt: TGTGCCAGCTCCCCGGGGGACACCGGGGAGCTGTTTTTT
CDR3aa: CASSPGDTGELFF

j_gene: TRBJ1-2
abundance: .
v_gene: TRBV6-6
d_gene: .
CDR3nt: TGTGCCAGCAGGATAGGGGGTGGAGGGGCGGCTGGCTACACCTTC
CDR3aa: CASRIGGGGAAGYTF

j_gene: TRBJ2-1
abundance: .
v_gene: TRBV6-5
d_gene: TRBD1
CDR3nt: TGTGCCAGCAGTTACTCCCAGGGGGCCCACAATGAGCAGTTCTTC
CDR3aa: CASSYSQGAHNEQFF

j_gene: TRBJ2-3
abundance: .
v_gene: TRBV7-7
d_gene: TRBD2
CDR3nt: TGTGCTAGCAGCTTAGGGACTAGCTACACAGATACGCAGTATTTT
CDR3aa: CASSLGTSYTDTQYF

j_gene: TRBJ2-1
abundance: .
v_gene: TRBV7-8
d_gene: TRBD2
CDR3nt: TGTGCCAGCAGCTTAGGTTCGAGCGGGGCCAATGAGCAGTTCTTC
CDR3aa: CASSLGSSGANEQFF

j_gene: TRBJ2-3
abundance: .
v_gene: TRBV6-6
d_gene: .
CDR3nt: TGTGCCAGCAGTTACAGAGGGGACAAGGATACGCAGTATTTT
CDR3aa: CASSYRGDKDTQYF

j_gene: TRBJ1-5
abundance: .
v_gene: TRBV7-8
d_gene: TRBD1
CDR3nt: TGTGCCAGCAGCCCAGGGGGGGATCGAAAGCCCCAGCATTTT
CDR3aa: CASSPGGDRKPQHF

j_gene: TRBJ2-1
abundance: .
v_gene: TRBV19
d_gene: TRBD2
CDR3nt: TGTGCCAGTAGTGTAGGACTAGCAGGAGGTGGCAATGAGCAGTTCTTC
CDR3aa: CASSVGLAGGGNEQFF

j_gene: TRBJ1-5
abundance: .
v_gene: TRBV16
d_gene: .
CDR3nt: TGTGCCAGCAGCCAATCCACAGTGCTGGTCTATCAGCCCCAGCATTTT
CDR3aa: CASSQSTVLVYQPQHF

j_gene: TRBJ1-5
abundance: .
v_gene: TRBV30
d_gene: .
CDR3nt: TGTGCCTGGAGTGATGGTTCGGGTCAGCCCCAGCATTTT
CDR3aa: CAWSDGSGQPQHF

j_gene: TRBJ2-3
abundance: .
v_gene: TRBV5-1
d_gene: .
CDR3nt: TGCGCCAGCAGCTTGGCCGGGTCCACGGGAGATACGCAGTATTTT
CDR3aa: CASSLAGSTGDTQYF

j_gene: TRBJ2-1
abundance: once
v_gene: TRBV18
d_gene: TRBD2
CDR3nt: TGTGCCAGCTCAACCATAGCCAGACTAGCGGTTATTGCAGACAATGAGCAGTTCTTC
CDR3aa: CASSTIARLAVIADNEQFF

j_gene: TRBJ1-2
abundance: few
v_gene: TRBV12-5
d_gene: .
CDR3nt: TGTGCTAGTGGCTCAGCAGGGTATGGCTACACCTTC
CDR3aa: CASGSAGYGYTF

j_gene: TRBJ1-2
abundance: .
v_gene: TRBV6-5
d_gene: .
CDR3nt: TGTGCCAGCAGTTCCCCCGGGGGTCCGACGAAGAGCTACACCTTC
CDR3aa: CASSSPGGPTKSYTF

j_gene: TRBJ2-1
abundance: .
v_gene: TRBV5-1
d_gene: .
CDR3nt: TGCGCCAGCCGGGACGGGTATGGGGAGTTCTTC
CDR3aa: CASRDGYGEFF

j_gene: TRBJ1-5
abundance: once
v_gene: TRBV15
d_gene: TRBD1
CDR3nt: TGTGCCACCAGCAGAGGGGGCCCCCGGGACAGCTCAAATCAGCCCCAGCATTTT
CDR3aa: CATSRGGPRDSSNQPQHF

j_gene: TRBJ2-3
abundance: .
v_gene: TRBV27
d_gene: TRBD2
CDR3nt: TGTGCCAGCAGTCCGCCCCTAGCGGGCGGCACAGATACGCAGTATTTT
CDR3aa: CASSPPLAGGTDTQYF

j_gene: TRBJ2-7
abundance: .
v_gene: TRBV10-1
d_gene: TRBD1
CDR3nt: TGCGCCAGCAGTTCCGGGACAGGGACCTACGAGCAGTACTTC
CDR3aa: CASSSGTGTYEQYF

j_gene: TRBJ1-2
abundance: .
v_gene: TRBV23-1
d_gene: .
CDR3nt: TGCGCCAGCAGTCAAAGGAAGCATGCGCACCGCTATGGCTACACCTTC
CDR3aa: CASSQRKHAHRYGYTF